By its share, the clone carrying this TCR beta chain is large. Antigen specificity is unknown. The QIAseq Immune Repertoire TCR panel built the libraries from roughly 15 ng of total RNA. Each CDR3 protein gets one entry after TCRdb re-called the reads with MiXCR. The sample yields 550 to 700 distinct CDR3 sequences, roughly 6.2% seen once. The sample comes from a study of circulating CD8 cells and anti-PD-1 response in melanoma. Study details: Six of 13 patients had prior targeted therapy or immunotherapy; seven did not. Complete or partial response defined responders; stable or progressive disease, non-responders.

CDR3 length equals 12 residues. V was pared by 5 bases and J by 5 bases, with 10 bases between. Four subsets defined by PD-1 and/or TIGIT were sorted from live CD3+CD8+TCRalphabeta+ cells. Study conclusions and caveats: Peptide assays on expanded sorted subsets replaced tumor-based reactivity testing.

The chain links TRBV12-3 or TRBV12-4 to TRBJ2-7; a weak D match, TRBD1 (6 bases). Specimen: CD8+ T cells from PBMCs, collected at baseline or after one month of anti-PD-1 therapy (not recorded which). This clonotype was obtained from a human donor with melanoma. In nucleotides, the CDR3 is TGTGCCAGCAGTCGCAGGGGCGACGAGCAGTACTTC. This gives the protein CASSRRGDEQYF.